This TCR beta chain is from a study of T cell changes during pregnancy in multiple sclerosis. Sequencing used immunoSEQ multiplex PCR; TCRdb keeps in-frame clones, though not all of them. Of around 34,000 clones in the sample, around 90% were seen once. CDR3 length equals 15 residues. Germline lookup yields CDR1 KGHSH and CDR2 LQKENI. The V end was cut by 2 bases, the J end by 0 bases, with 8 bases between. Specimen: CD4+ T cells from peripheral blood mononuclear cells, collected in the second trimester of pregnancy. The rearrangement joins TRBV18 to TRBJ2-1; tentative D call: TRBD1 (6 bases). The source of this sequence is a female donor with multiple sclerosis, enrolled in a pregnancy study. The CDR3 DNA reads TGTGCCAGCTCACCAAGCAGGGGCTCCTACAATGAGCAGTTCTTC. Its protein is CASSPSRGSYNEQFF.